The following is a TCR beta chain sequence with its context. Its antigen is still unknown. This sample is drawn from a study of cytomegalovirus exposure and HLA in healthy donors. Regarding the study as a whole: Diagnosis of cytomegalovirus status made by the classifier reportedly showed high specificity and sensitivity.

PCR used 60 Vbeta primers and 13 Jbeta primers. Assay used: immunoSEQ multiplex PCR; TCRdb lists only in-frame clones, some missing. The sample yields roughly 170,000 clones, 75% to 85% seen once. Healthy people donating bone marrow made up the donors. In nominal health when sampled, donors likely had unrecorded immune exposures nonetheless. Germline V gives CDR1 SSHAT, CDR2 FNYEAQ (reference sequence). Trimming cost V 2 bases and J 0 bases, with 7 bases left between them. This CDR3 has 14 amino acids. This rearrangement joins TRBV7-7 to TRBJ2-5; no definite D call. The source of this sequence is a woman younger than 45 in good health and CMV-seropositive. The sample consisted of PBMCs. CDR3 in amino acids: CASSLWANQETQYF. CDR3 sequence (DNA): TGTGCCAGCAGCTTATGGGCTAACCAAGAGACCCAGTACTTC. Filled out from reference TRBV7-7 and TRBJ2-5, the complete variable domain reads GAGVSQSPRYKVTKRGQDVTLRCDPISSHATLYWYQQALGQGPEFLTYFNYEAQPDKSGLPSDRFSAERPEGSISTLTIQRTEQRDSAMYRCASSLWANQETQYFGPGTRLLVL.